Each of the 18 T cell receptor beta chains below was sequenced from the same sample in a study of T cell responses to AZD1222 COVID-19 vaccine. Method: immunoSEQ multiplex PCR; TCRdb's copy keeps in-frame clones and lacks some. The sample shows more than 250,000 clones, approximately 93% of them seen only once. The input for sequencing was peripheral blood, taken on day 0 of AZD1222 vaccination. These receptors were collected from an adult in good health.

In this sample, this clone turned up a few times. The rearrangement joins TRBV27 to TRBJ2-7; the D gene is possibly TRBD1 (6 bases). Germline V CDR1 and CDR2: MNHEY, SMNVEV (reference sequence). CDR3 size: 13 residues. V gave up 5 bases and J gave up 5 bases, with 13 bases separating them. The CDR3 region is CASSPRTADEQYF. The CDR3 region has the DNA TGTGCCAGCAGTCCGCGGACAGCCGACGAGCAGTACTTC.

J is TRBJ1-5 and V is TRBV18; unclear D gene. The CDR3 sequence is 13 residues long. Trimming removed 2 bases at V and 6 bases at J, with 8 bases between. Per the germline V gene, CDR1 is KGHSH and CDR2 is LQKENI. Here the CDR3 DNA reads TGTGCCAGCTCACCAGATTTGAGTCAGCCCCAGCATTTT. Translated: CASSPDLSQPQHF. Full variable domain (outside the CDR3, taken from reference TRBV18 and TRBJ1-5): NAGVMQNPRHLVRRRGQEARLRCSPMKGHSHVYWYRQLPEEGLKFMVYLQKENIIDESGMPKERFSAEFPKEGPSILRIQQVVRGDSAAYFCASSPDLSQPQHFGDGTRLSIL.

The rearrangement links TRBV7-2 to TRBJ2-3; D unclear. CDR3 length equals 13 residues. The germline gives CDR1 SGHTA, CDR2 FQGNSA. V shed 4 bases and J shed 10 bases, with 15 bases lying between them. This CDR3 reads CASSSIRGWAQYF. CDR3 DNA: TGTGCCAGCAGCTCGATAAGAGGTTGGGCGCAGTATTTT.

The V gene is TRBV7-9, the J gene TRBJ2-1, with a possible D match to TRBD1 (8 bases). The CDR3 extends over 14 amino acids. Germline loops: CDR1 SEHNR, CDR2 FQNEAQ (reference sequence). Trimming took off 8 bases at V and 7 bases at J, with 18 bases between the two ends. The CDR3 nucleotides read TGTGCCAGCCGGTTGACAGGGGAGGGGAATGAGCAGTTCTTC. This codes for CASRLTGEGNEQFF.

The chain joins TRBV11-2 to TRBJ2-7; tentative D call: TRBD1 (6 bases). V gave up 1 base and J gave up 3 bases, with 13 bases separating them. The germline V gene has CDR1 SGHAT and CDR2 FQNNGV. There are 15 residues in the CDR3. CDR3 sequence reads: CASSLVGAGGYEQYF. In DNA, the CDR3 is TGTGCCAGCAGCTTAGTGGGGGCAGGAGGCTACGAGCAGTACTTC.

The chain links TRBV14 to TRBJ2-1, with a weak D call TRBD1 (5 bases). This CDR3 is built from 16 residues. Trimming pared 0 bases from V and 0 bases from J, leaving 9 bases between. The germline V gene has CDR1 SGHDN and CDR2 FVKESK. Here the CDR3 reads CASSQDGAASYNEQFF. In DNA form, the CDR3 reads TGTGCCAGCAGCCAAGATGGGGCAGCCTCCTACAATGAGCAGTTCTTC.

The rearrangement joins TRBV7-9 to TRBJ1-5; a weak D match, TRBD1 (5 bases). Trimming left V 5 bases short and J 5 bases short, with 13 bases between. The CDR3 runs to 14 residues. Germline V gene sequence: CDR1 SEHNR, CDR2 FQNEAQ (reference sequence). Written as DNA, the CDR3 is TGTGCCAGCAGCCCTCCCGGGACTTATCAGCCCCAGCATTTT. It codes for CASSPPGTYQPQHF.

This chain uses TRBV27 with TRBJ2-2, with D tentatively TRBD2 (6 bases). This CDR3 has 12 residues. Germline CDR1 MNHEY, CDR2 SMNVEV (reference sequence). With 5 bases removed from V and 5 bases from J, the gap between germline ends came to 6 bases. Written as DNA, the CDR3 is TGTGCCAGCAGTCGGGGGACCGGGGAGCTGTTTTTT. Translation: CASSRGTGELFF.

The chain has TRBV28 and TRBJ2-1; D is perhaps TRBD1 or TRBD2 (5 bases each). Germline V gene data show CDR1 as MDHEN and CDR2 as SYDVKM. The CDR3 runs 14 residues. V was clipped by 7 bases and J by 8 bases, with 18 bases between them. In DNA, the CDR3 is TGTGCCAGCAATCCCGGGGCCATTAGGGATGAGCAGTTCTTC. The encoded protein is CASNPGAIRDEQFF.

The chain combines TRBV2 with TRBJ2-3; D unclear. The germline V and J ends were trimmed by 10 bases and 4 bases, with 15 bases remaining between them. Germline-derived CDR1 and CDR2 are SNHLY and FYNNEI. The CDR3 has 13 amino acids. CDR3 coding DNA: TGTGCCACCAAGGATACCAGCGCAGATACGCAGTATTTT. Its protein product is CATKDTSADTQYF.

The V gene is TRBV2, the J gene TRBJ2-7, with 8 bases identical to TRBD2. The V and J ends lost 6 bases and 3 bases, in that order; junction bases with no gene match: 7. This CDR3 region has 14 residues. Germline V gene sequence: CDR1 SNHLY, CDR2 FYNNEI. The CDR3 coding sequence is TGTGCCAGCAGCCTACTAGCGGCGAACTACGAGCAGTACTTC. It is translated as CASSLLAANYEQYF.

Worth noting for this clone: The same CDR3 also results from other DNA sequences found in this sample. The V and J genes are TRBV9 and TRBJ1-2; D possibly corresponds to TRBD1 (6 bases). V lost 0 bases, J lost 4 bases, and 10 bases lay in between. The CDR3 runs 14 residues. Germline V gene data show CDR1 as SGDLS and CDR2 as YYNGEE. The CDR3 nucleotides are TGTGCCAGCAGCGTAGAACAGGGTGGCTATGGCTACACCTTC. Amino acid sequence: CASSVEQGGYGYTF.

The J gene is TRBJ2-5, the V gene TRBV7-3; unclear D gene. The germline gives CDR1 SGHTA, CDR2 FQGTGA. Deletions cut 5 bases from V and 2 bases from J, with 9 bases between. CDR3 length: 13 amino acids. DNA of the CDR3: TGTGCCAGCAGCCGCCGCCAGCAAGAGACCCAGTACTTC. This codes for CASSRRQQETQYF.

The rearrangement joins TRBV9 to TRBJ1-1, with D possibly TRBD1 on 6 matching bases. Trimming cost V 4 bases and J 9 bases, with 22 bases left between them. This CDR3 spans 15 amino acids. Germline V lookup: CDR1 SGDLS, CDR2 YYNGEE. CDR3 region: CASSFLGTPAAQAFF. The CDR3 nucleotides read TGTGCCAGCAGCTTCCTCGGGACACCGGCGGCTCAAGCTTTCTTT.

CDR3 nucleotides: TGTGCCACCTCTACTAGCAGATCCAAAAACATTCAGTACTTC. Protein: CATSTSRSKNIQYF. The chain recombines TRBV15 with TRBJ2-4, with D possibly matching TRBD2 (6 bases). The V gene lost 8 bases and the J gene lost 2 bases, with 13 bases spanning the gap. This CDR3 has 14 amino acids. Germline V gene lookup returns CDR1 LNHNV and CDR2 YYDKDF (reference sequence).

CDR3 in DNA: TGTGCCACCAGCAGGGCGTTTGTTGGGGGGGCGCTCGGGGCCAACGTCCTGACTTTC. Amino acid sequence: CATSRAFVGGALGANVLTF. The chain employs TRBV15 and TRBJ2-6; D is perhaps TRBD2 (7 bases). This CDR3 has 19 amino acids. Between the trimmed V and J ends, which lost 3 bases and 4 bases, there was a span of 22 bases. CDR1 and CDR2 from the germline V gene are LNHNV and YYDKDF (reference sequence).

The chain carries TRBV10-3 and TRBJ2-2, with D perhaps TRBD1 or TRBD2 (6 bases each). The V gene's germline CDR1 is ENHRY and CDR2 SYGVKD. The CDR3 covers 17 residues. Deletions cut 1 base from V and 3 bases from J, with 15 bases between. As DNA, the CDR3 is TGTGCCATCAGTGAGTATCCGGGGGCGCAGTACACCGGGGAGCTGTTTTTT. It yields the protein CAISEYPGAQYTGELFF.

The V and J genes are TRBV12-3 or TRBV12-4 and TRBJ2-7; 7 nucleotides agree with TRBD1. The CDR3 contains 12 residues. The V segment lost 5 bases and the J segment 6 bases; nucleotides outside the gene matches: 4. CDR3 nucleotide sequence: TGTGCCAGCAGTCCCCGGACAGGCGAGCAGTACTTC. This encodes CASSPRTGEQYF.